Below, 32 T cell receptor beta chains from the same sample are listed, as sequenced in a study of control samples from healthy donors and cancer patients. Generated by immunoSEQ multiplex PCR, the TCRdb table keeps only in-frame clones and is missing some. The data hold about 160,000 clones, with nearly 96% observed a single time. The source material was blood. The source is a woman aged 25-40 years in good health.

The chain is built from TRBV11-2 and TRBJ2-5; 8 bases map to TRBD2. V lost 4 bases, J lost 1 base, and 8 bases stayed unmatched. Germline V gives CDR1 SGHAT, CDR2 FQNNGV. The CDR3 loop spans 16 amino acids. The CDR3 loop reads CASSSRTSRSQETQYF. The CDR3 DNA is TGTGCCAGCAGCTCAAGGACTAGCCGTAGCCAAGAGACCCAGTACTTC.

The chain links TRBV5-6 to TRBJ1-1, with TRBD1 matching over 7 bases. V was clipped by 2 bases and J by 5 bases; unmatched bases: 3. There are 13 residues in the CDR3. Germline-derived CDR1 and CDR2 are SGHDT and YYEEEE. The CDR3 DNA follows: TGTGCCAGCAGCTTTGACAGGGCAACTGAAGCTTTCTTT. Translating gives CASSFDRATEAFF.

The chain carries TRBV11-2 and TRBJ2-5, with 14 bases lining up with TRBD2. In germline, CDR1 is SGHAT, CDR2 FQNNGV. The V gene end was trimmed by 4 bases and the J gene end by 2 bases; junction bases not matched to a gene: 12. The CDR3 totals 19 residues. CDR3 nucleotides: TGTGCCAGCAGCTCGCCCTGGACTAGCGGGAGGAACATTCAAGAGACCCAGTACTTC. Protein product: CASSSPWTSGRNIQETQYF.

The CDR3 protein is CASSFSGGNTGELFF. CDR3 sequence (DNA): TGCGCCAGCAGCTTTTCTGGGGGTAACACCGGGGAGCTGTTTTTT. The chain carries TRBV5-1 and TRBJ2-2; D assignment may be TRBD1 or TRBD2 (5 bases each). Germline V gene lookup returns CDR1 SGHRS and CDR2 YFSETQ. The CDR3 loop spans 15 amino acids. Trimming stripped 2 bases from V and 2 bases from J, with 10 bases between.

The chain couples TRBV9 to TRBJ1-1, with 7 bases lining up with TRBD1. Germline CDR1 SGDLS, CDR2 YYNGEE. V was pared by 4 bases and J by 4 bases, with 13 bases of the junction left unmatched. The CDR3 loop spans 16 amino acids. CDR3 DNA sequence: TGTGCCAGCAGCTCCGGGACAGCGGGCGTTGGCACTGAAGCTTTCTTT. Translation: CASSSGTAGVGTEAFF.

The CDR3 loop reads CASRVDRGVNQPQHF. The CDR3 DNA follows: TGTGCCAGCAGAGTCGACAGGGGGGTAAATCAGCCCCAGCATTTT. V gene TRBV2 combines with J gene TRBJ1-5; 9 nucleotides line up with TRBD1. Per germline, CDR1 SNHLY and CDR2 FYNNEI. The CDR3 is 15 residues long. The V segment lost 6 bases and the J segment 4 bases; nucleotides outside the gene matches: 7.

CDR3 region: CASSYLDGYEQYF. The CDR3 DNA reads TGTGCCAGCTCATACCTGGACGGCTACGAGCAGTACTTC. The chain employs TRBV18 and TRBJ2-7; D is unclear. Germline loops: CDR1 KGHSH, CDR2 LQKENI. V was pared by 5 bases and J by 3 bases, with 11 bases between. This CDR3 comprises 13 residues.

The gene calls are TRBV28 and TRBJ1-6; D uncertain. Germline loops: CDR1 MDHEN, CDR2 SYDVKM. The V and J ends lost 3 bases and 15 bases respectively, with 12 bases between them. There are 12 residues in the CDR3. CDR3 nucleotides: TGTGCCAGCAGTTTCTGGCCCCATCACCTCCACTTT. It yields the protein CASSFWPHHLHF.

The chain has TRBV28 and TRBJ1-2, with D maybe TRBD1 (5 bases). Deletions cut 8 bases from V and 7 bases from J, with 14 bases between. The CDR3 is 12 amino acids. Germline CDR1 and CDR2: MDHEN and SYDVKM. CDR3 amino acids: CASLGPRVGYTF. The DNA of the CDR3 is TGTGCCAGCCTGGGACCGCGGGTTGGCTACACCTTC.

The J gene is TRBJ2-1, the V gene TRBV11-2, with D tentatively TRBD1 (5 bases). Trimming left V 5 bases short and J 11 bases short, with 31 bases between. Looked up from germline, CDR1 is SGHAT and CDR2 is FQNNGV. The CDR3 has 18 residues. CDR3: CASSHAAFGGRGLSKQFF. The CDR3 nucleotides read TGTGCCAGCAGCCACGCGGCATTTGGCGGTAGGGGCCTTTCCAAGCAGTTCTTC.

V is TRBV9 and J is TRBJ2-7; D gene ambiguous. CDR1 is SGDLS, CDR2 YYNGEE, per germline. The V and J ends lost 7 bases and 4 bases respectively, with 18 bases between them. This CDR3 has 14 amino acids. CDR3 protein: CASSIAEAGYEQYF. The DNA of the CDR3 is TGTGCCAGCTCCATAGCAGAGGCCGGTTACGAGCAGTACTTC.

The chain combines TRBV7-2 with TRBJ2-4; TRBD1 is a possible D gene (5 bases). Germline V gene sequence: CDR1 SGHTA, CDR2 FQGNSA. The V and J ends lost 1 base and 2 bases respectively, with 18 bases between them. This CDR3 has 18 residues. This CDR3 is CASSLGQGGVSPKNIQYF. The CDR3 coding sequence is TGTGCCAGCAGCTTAGGGCAGGGTGGAGTATCCCCCAAAAACATTCAGTACTTC.

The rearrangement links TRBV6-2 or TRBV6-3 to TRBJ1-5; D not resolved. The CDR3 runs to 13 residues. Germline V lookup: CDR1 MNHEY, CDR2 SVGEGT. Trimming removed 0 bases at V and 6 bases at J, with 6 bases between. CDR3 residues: CASSYSEGQPQHF. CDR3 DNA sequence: TGTGCCAGCAGTTACTCTGAGGGTCAGCCCCAGCATTTT.

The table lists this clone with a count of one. In nucleotides, the CDR3 is TGTGCCAGCAGTGAAGGGGGAATAGGCACTGAAGCTTTCTTT. Its protein is CASSEGGIGTEAFF. V is TRBV9 and J is TRBJ1-1; D is possibly TRBD1 (6 bases). Germline V gives CDR1 SGDLS, CDR2 YYNGEE. Trimming took 5 bases from V and 4 from J, leaving 15 bases between them. The CDR3 extends over 14 amino acids.

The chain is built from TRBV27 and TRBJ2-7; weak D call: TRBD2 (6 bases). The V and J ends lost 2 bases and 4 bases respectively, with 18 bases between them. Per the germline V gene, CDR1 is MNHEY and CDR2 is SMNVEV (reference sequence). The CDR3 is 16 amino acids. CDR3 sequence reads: CASSLRGSTSGYEQYF. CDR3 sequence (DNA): TGTGCCAGCAGTTTAAGAGGGTCTACAAGCGGGTACGAGCAGTACTTC.

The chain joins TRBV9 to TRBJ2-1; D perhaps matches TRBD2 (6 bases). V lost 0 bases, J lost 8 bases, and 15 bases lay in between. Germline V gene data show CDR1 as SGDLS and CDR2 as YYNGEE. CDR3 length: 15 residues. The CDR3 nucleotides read TGTGCCAGCAGCGTAGGCCCACTAGCTGGCGATGAGCAGTTCTTC. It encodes CASSVGPLAGDEQFF.

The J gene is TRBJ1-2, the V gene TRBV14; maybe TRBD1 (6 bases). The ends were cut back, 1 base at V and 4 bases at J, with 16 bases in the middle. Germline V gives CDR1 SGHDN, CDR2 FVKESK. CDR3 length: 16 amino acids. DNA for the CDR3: TGTGCCAGCAGCCAAGTGGGGGGGGCCGCCGGCTATGGCTACACCTTC. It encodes CASSQVGGAAGYGYTF.

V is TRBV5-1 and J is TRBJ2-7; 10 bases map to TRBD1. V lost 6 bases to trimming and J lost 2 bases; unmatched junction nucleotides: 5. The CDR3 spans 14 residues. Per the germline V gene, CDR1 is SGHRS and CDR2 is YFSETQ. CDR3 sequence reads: CASMRDRGPYEQYF. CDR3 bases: TGCGCCAGCATGCGGGACAGGGGACCCTACGAGCAGTACTTC.

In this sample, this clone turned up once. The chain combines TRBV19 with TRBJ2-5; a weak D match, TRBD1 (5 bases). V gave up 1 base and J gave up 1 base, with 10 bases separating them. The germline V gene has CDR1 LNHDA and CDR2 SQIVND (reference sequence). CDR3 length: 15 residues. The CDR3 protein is CASSIARQPQETQYF. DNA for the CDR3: TGTGCCAGTAGTATAGCCCGACAGCCCCAAGAGACCCAGTACTTC.

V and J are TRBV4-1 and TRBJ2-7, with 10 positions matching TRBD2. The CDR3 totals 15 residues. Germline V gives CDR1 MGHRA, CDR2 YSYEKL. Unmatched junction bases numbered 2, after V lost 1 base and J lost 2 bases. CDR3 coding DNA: TGCGCCAGCAGCCAAGTAGCGGGGGGCGCCTACGAGCAGTACTTC. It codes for CASSQVAGGAYEQYF.

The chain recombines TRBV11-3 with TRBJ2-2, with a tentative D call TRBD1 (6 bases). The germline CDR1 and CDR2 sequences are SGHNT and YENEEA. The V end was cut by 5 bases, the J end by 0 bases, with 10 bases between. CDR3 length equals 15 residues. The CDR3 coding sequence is TGTGCCAGCAGCCCGGGACACTCGAACACCGGGGAGCTGTTTTTT. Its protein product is CASSPGHSNTGELFF.

CDR3: CASSQDFKGLSYEQYF. DNA for the CDR3: TGTGCCAGCAGCCAAGATTTTAAGGGTTTGTCCTACGAGCAGTACTTC. The chain employs TRBV3-1 (or the pseudogene TRBV3-2) and TRBJ2-7; no clear D. Germline CDR1 is LGHDT and CDR2 is YNNKEL (reference sequence). This CDR3 comprises 16 residues. Trimming removed 0 bases at V and 1 base at J, with 13 bases between.

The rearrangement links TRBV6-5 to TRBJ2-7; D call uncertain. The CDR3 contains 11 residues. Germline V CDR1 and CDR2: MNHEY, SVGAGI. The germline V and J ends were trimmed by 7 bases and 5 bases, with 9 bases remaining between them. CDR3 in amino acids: CASKELHEQYF. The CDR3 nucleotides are TGTGCCAGCAAGGAGTTACACGAGCAGTACTTC.

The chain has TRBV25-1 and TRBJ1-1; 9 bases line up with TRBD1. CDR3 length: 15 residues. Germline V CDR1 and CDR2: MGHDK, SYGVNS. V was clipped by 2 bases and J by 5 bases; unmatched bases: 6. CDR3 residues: CASSEAGTGITEAFF. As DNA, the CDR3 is TGTGCCAGCAGTGAAGCGGGGACAGGGATAACTGAAGCTTTCTTT.

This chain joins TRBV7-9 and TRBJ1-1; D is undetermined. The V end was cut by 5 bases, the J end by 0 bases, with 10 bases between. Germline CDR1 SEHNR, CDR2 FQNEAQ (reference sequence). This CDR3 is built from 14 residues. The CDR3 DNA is TGTGCCAGCAGCCATCCGGACTTGAACACTGAAGCTTTCTTT. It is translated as CASSHPDLNTEAFF. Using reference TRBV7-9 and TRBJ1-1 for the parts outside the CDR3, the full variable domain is DTGVSQNPRHKITKRGQNVTFRCDPISEHNRLYWYRQTLGQGPEFLTYFQNEAQLEKSRLLSDRFSAERPKGSFSTLEIQRTEQGDSAMYLCASSHPDLNTEAFFGQGTRLTVV.

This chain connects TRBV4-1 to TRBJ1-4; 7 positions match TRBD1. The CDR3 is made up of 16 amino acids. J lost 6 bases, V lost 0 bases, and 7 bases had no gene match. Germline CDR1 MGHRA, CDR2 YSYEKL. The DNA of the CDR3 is TGCGCCAGCAGCCAAGATAGGGGGCGACCGGATGAAAAACTGTTTTTT. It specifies CASSQDRGRPDEKLFF.

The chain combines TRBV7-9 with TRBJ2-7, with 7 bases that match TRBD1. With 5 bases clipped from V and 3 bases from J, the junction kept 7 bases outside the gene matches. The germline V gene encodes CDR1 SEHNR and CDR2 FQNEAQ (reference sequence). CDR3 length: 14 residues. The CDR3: CASSPRDSLYEQYF. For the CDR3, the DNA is TGTGCCAGCAGCCCACGGGACAGCCTCTACGAGCAGTACTTC.

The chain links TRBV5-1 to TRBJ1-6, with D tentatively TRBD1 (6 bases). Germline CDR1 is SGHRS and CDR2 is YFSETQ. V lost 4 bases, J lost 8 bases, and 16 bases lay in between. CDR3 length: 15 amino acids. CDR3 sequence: CASSHSGAKDSPLHF. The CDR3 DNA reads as TGCGCCAGCAGCCATTCAGGGGCGAAGGATTCACCCCTCCACTTT.

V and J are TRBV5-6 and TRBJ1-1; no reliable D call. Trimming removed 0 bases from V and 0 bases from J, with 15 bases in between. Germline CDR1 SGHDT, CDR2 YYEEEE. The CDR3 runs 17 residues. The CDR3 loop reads CASSLEKSRWVNTEAFF. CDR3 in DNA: TGTGCCAGCAGCTTGGAAAAATCGAGGTGGGTGAACACTGAAGCTTTCTTT.

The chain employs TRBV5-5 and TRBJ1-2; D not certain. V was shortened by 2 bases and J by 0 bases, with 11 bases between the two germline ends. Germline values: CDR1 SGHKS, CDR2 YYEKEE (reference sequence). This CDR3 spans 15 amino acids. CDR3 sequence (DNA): TGTGCCAGCAGCTTACAGACTAGAGCTAACTATGGCTACACCTTC. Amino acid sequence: CASSLQTRANYGYTF.

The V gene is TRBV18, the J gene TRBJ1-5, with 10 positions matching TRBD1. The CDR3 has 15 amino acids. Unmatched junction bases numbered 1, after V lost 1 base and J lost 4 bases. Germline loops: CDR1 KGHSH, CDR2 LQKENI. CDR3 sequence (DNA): TGTGCCAGCTCACCACAGGGACAGGGGAATCAGCCCCAGCATTTT. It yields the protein CASSPQGQGNQPQHF. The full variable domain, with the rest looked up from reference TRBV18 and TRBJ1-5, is NAGVMQNPRHLVRRRGQEARLRCSPMKGHSHVYWYRQLPEEGLKFMVYLQKENIIDESGMPKERFSAEFPKEGPSILRIQQVVRGDSAAYFCASSPQGQGNQPQHFGDGTRLSIL.

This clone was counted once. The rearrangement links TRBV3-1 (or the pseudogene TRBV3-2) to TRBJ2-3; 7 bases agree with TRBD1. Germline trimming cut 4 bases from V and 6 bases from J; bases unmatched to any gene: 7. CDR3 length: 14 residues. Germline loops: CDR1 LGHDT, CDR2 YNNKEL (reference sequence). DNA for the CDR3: TGTGCCAGCAGCCCCCACAGGGGAAGGGATACGCAGTATTTT. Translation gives CASSPHRGRDTQYF.